This T cell receptor beta chain was identified during a study of radiation and T cells in renal cell carcinoma. Assay: immunoSEQ multiplex PCR; the TCRdb copy retains only in-frame clones and omits some. The sample includes 150,000 or so clones, approximately 87% of them seen just once. Time point given: baseline pretreatment blood. Treatment specified: 15 Gy SBRT to primary tumor, nephrectomy 4 weeks later. This TCR derives from a woman between 50 and 59 years old with renal cell carcinoma. The material was blood, obtained from a patient whose treatment included radiotherapy and nephrectomy.

Here the CDR3 DNA reads TGTGCCACCAGCACGGACAGGGTTAATGAAAAACTGTTTTTT. Translated, it gives CATSTDRVNEKLFF. V usage is TRBV15 and J usage is TRBJ1-4; TRBD1 aligns across 8 bases. J gave up 4 bases and V 4 bases, and 2 bases lay outside the gene matches. The CDR3 loop spans 14 amino acids. Germline CDR1 reads LNHNV; CDR2 reads YYDKDF (reference sequence).